One T cell receptor beta chain is described in this entry. Use of 60 Vbeta and 13 Jbeta primers characterized the PCR. The method was immunoSEQ multiplex PCR; TCRdb's version includes in-frame clones alone and lacks a portion of them. The sample gives about 180,000 clones, roughly four fifths of which show up once; around 2.2% is in the top ten. This sample stems from a study of cytomegalovirus exposure and HLA in healthy donors. Trimming took 4 bases from V and 2 from J, leaving 12 bases between them. This CDR3 region has 14 residues. In germline, CDR1 is SNHLY, CDR2 FYNNEI. The clonotype was recovered from a woman in her thirties in good health and CMV-seronegative. This chain links TRBV2 with TRBJ2-7; D perhaps matches TRBD1 (5 bases). Sequencing was carried out using PBMCs. The chain's CDR3 is CASSGQPTTYEQYF. As DNA, the CDR3 is TGTGCCAGCAGTGGACAGCCCACCACCTACGAGCAGTACTTC.